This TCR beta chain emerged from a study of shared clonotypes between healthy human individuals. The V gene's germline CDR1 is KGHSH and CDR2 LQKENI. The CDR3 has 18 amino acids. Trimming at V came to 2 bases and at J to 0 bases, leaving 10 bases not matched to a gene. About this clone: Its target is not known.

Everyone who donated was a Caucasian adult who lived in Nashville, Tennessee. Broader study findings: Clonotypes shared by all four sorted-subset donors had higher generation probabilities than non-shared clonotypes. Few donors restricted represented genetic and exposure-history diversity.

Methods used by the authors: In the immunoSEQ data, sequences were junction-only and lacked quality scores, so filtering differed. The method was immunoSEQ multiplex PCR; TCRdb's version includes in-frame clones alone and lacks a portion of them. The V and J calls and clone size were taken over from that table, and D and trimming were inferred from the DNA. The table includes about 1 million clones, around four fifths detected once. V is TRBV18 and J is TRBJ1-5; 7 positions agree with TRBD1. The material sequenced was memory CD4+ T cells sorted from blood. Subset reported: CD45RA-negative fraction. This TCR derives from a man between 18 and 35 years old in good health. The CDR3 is CASSPSPGQRFSNQPQHF. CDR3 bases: TGTGCCAGCTCACCATCCCCGGGACAGCGTTTTAGCAATCAGCCCCAGCATTTT.